The T cell receptor (beta chain) described here comes from a study of CD8+CD57+ T cells in acquired aplastic anemia. Study background: Sorted CD4+ and CD8+ cells gave a mean 3.2 ug DNA, range roughly 0.18 to 27.4 ug. Researchers reported that healthy donors averaged about 9.8 million reads for CD4+ cells. Whole-study results and caveats: Patients and controls had in common 25 to 35 CD8+ CDR3 sequences. Patients showed no significant difference from controls in CD8+ Simpson's diversity.

Germline-derived CDR1 and CDR2 are GTSNPN and SVGIG (reference sequence). The germline V and J ends were trimmed by 0 bases and 0 bases, with 9 bases remaining between them. The CDR3 extends over 16 amino acids. This clonotype occurred a few times. Its cognate antigen is unknown. Genomic DNA acted as the template from which TCR beta VDJ combination and CDR3 sequence profiling were carried out. TCRdb itself ran the reads through MiXCR, one entry per CDR3 protein. The sample consists of tens of thousands of distinct CDR3 sequences, approximately 46% of them appearing once. Sequenced: sorted CD4+, CD8+, or CD8+CD57+ T cells (not recorded which) from PBMCs. This TCR derives from a human donor in good health, serving as a control. This chain connects TRBV30 to TRBJ1-6; no definite D call. The CDR3 protein is CAWSVAVFSYNSPLHF. For the CDR3, the DNA is TGTGCCTGGAGTGTTGCAGTCTTCTCCTATAATTCACCCCTCCACTTT.